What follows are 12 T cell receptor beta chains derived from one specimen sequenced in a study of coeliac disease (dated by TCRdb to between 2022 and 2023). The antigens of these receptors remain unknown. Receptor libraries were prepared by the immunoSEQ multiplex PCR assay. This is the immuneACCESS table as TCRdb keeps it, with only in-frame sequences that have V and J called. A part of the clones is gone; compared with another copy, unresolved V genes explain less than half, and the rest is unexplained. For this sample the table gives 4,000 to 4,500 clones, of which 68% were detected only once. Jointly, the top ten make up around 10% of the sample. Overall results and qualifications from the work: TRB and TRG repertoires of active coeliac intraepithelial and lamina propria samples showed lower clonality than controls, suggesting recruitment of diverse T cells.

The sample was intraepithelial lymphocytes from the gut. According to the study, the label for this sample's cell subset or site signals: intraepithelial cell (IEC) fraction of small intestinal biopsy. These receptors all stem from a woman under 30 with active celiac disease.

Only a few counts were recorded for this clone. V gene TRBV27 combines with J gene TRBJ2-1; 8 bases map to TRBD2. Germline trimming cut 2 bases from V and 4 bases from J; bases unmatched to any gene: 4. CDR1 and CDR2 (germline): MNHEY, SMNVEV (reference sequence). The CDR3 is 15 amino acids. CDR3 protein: CASSLKPSGYNEQFF. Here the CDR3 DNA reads TGTGCCAGCAGTTTAAAGCCTAGCGGGTACAATGAGCAGTTCTTC.

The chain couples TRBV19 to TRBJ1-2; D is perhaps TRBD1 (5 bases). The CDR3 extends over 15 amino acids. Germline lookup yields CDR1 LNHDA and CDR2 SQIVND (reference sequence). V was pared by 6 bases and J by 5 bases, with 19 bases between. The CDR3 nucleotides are TGTGCCAGTAGCTTGGGACTCCCGGACTTGTATGGCTACACCTTC. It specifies CASSLGLPDLYGYTF.

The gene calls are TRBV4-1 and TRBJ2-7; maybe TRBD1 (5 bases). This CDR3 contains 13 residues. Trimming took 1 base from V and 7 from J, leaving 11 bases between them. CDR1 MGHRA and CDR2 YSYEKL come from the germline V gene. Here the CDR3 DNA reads TGCGCCAGCAGCCAAGTTCAGGGTCGGGAGCAGTACTTC. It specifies CASSQVQGREQYF.

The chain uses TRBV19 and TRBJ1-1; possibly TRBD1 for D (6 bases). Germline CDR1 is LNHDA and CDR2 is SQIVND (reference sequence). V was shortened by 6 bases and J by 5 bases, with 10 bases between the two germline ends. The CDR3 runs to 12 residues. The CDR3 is CASRQGWTEAFF. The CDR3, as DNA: TGTGCCAGTAGACAGGGTTGGACTGAAGCTTTCTTT.

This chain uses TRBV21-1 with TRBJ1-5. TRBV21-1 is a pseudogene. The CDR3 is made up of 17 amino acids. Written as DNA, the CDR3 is TGTGCCAGCAGCCGACTGTTAGCTAATTGGCATCATCAGCCCCAGCATTTT. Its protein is CASSRLLANWHHQPQHF.

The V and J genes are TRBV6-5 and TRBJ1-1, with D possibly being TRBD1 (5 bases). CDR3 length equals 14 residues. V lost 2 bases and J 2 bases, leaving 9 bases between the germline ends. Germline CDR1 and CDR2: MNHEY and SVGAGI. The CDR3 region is CASSYRQLNTEAFF. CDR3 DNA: TGTGCCAGCAGTTACCGACAGTTAAACACTGAAGCTTTCTTT.

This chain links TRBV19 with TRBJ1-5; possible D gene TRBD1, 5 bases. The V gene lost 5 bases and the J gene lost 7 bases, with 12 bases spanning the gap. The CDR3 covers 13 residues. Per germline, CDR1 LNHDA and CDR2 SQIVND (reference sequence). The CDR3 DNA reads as TGTGCCAGTAGTGTCGGTTCAGGGCAGCCCCAGCATTTT. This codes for CASSVGSGQPQHF.

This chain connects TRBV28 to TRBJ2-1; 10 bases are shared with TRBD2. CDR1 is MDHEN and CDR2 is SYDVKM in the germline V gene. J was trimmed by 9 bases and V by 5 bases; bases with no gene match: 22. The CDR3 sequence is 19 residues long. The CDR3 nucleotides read TGTGCCAGCAGTCCGGGCCTCTTGGGTGGTAGCGGGAGGTTGGGTGAGCAGTTCTTC. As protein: CASSPGLLGGSGRLGEQFF.

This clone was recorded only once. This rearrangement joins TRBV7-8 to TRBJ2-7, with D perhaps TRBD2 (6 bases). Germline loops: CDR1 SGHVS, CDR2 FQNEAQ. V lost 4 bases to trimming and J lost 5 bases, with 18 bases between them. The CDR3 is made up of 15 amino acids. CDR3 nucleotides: TGTGCCAGCAGCTCCCAAGGGACTTCCACCAACGAGCAGTACTTC. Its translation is CASSSQGTSTNEQYF.

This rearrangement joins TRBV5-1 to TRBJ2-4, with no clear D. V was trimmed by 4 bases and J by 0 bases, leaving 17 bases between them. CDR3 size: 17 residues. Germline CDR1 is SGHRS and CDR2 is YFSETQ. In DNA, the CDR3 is TGCGCCAGCAGCAGGCCCTCGGAGTCCTTAGCCAAAAACATTCAGTACTTC. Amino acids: CASSRPSESLAKNIQYF.

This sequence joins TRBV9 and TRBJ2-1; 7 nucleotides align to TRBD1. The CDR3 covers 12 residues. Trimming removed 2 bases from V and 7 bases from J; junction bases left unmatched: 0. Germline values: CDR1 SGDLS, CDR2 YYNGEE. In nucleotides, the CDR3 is TGTGCCAGCAGCGTGGACAGGAATGAGCAGTTCTTC. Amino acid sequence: CASSVDRNEQFF.

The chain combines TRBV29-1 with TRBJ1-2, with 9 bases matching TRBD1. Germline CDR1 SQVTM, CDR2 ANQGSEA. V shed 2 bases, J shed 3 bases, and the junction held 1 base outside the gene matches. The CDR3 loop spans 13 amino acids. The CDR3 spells CSVERQGDYGYTF. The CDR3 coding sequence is TGCAGCGTTGAAAGACAGGGGGACTATGGCTACACCTTC.